This T cell receptor beta chain was retrieved from a study of Graves' ophthalmopathy and Graves' hyperthyroidism. Study-wide points: Clonotypes were expanded in thyroid at above 0.001 frequency, and most also appeared in blood.

TCR beta CDR3 regions were amplified from RNA transcripts. First-round RT-PCR with HTBI primers preceded a second-round multiplex PCR. TCRdb recomputed calls from the multiplex PCR reads with MiXCR, one row per CDR3 protein. The sample has about 220,000 distinct CDR3 sequences; approximately 21% are singletons. This clonotype was found many times. What it recognizes is unknown. Uncontrolled infections, other autoimmune diseases, pregnancy or lactation barred patients from enrollment. Per germline, CDR1 DFQATT and CDR2 SNEGSKA (reference sequence). The CDR3 contains 18 residues. Trimming cost V 0 bases and J 2 bases; bases outside gene matches: 10.

This clonotype was sampled from a woman aged 45-65 years with Graves' ophthalmopathy. The chain is built from TRBV20-1 and TRBJ2-7, with 13 bases lining up with TRBD2. Sequencing was done on a sample of peripheral blood. The DNA for the CDR3 is TGCAGTGCTAGAGATCGGACTAGCGGGAGTTTCGGTCCCTACGAGCAGTACTTC. Translation gives CSARDRTSGSFGPYEQYF.